This T cell receptor beta chain comes out of a study of shared clonotypes between healthy human individuals. Clones were sequenced by immunoSEQ multiplex PCR, and TCRdb holds only the in-frame ones, with some missing. Of 650,000 to 800,000 clones detected, 55% to 75% appear once; the ten largest clones hold 1.8%. Germline loops: CDR1 MDHEN, CDR2 SYDVKM. This CDR3 region has 15 residues. V trimming: 6 bases; J trimming: 5 bases; junction bases outside the gene matches: 9. The rearrangement uses TRBV28 and TRBJ1-1; TRBD1 agrees at 10 bases. The sequenced sample was memory CD4+ T cells sorted from blood. The subset is: CD45RA-negative fraction. This clonotype was obtained from a woman aged 30 to 39 in good health. The CDR3 region is CASSHGTGAKTEAFF. The CDR3 nucleotides are TGTGCCAGCAGCCATGGGACAGGGGCAAAAACTGAAGCTTTCTTT.